This T cell receptor (beta chain) was sequenced for a study of T cells in Graves' hyperthyroidism and ophthalmopathy. Broader study findings: Ophthalmopathy was distinguished from stable hyperthyroidism by 13 V-J signatures. Clonotypes that were expanded in thyroid above 0.001 mostly appeared in blood too. Model predictions of ophthalmopathy came a median around 6.5 months before onset.

The length of the CDR3 is 14 residues. Trimming left V 0 bases short and J 3 bases short, with 9 bases between. CDR1 is MNHNY, CDR2 SVGAGI, per germline (reference sequence). This clonotype was detected only a few times. Its specificity is unknown. From RNA transcripts, TCR beta CDR3 regions were amplified. TCR CDR3 regions were first amplified by RT-PCR with HTBI primers. TCRdb independently ran MiXCR on the multiplex PCR reads; one entry per CDR3 protein. The sample contains more than 600,000 distinct CDR3 sequences, 15% to 20% of which appear only once. This receptor was identified in a man aged 18 to 35 with Graves' hyperthyroidism. The chain is built from TRBV6-6 and TRBJ2-7, with D possibly matching TRBD2 (5 bases). The sample comprised blood. This CDR3 is CASSYSYGDYEQYF. The CDR3 region has the DNA TGTGCCAGCAGTTACTCATACGGGGACTACGAGCAGTACTTC.